Presented here are 13 T cell receptor beta chains from one specimen sequenced in a study of blood T cell repertoires in COVID-19 (dated by TCRdb to about 2020). Receptors were amplified or captured by the immunoSEQ multiplex PCR assay. TCRdb obtained this table from immuneACCESS and retained in-frame rearrangements with V and J assigned. These tables miss some clones; where compared with another copy, unresolved V genes account for less than half of the shortfall, and the remainder is unexplained. The sample profile shows approximately 75,000 clones; approximately 86% of them were found once. Over 6% of the sample goes to the ten largest clones. What was sequenced was peripheral blood. The origin of the receptors is a man older than 75 with COVID-19, enrolled during active disease.

V and J are TRBV14 and TRBJ2-3, with TRBD1 as a possible D gene (6 bases). Trimming took off 4 bases at V and 0 bases at J, with 11 bases between the two ends. The CDR3 is 15 amino acids. The germline V gene has CDR1 SGHDN and CDR2 FVKESK. The CDR3 loop reads CASSLQTGSTDTQYF. CDR3 nucleotide sequence: TGTGCCAGCAGCCTACAGACAGGCAGCACAGATACGCAGTATTTT.

V is TRBV19 and J is TRBJ2-3; 10 bases are a match to TRBD2. Germline CDR1 and CDR2: LNHDA and SQIVND (reference sequence). Unmatched junction bases numbered 2, after V lost 2 bases and J lost 3 bases. This CDR3 comprises 15 residues. The CDR3 nucleotides read TGTGCCAGTAGTATAACAGCGGGGGGGACAGATACGCAGTATTTT. This encodes CASSITAGGTDTQYF.

This sequence joins TRBV7-2 and TRBJ1-2, with D maybe TRBD1 (5 bases). Trimming left V 1 base short and J 0 bases short, with 6 bases between. The CDR3 contains 14 residues. Germline V gene data show CDR1 as SGHTA and CDR2 as FQGNSA. The chain's CDR3 is CASSLGGANYGYTF. CDR3 DNA sequence: TGTGCCAGCAGCTTAGGGGGGGCTAACTATGGCTACACCTTC. The variable domain in full, completed from reference TRBV7-2 and TRBJ1-2, reads GAGVSQSPSNKVTEKGKDVELRCDPISGHTALYWYRQSLGQGLEFLIYFQGNSAPDKSGLPSDRFSAERTGGSVSTLTIQRTQQEDSAVYLCASSLGGANYGYTFGSGTRLTVV.

The chain joins TRBV2 to TRBJ1-4; D unresolved. Germline CDR1 reads SNHLY; CDR2 reads FYNNEI. Trimming cost V 6 bases and J 5 bases, with 16 bases left between them. The CDR3 loop spans 15 amino acids. The CDR3: CASSLGGQINEKLFF. CDR3 DNA sequence: TGTGCCAGCAGCCTGGGTGGGCAAATCAATGAAAAACTGTTTTTT.

The J gene is TRBJ1-5, the V gene TRBV19; no reliable D call. Germline V CDR1 and CDR2: LNHDA, SQIVND (reference sequence). The CDR3 contains 15 residues. Trimming cost V 5 bases and J 1 base, with 12 bases left between them. DNA for the CDR3: TGTGCCAGTAGTGGGCATTTAAGGAGCAATCAGCCCCAGCATTTT. This codes for CASSGHLRSNQPQHF.

The gene calls are TRBV7-3 and TRBJ2-3; 8 bases fit TRBD2. V was clipped by 8 bases and J by 4 bases; unmatched bases: 8. Looked up from germline, CDR1 is SGHTA and CDR2 is FQGTGA. This CDR3 is 14 amino acids long. Here the CDR3 reads CASRSGEAADTQYF. CDR3 nucleotides: TGTGCCAGCCGTAGCGGGGAGGCAGCAGATACGCAGTATTTT. The entire variable domain, with the rest obtained from reference TRBV7-3 and TRBJ2-3, is as follows: GAGVSQTPSNKVTEKGKYVELRCDPISGHTALYWYRQSLGQGPEFLIYFQGTGAADDSGLPNDRFFAVRPEGSVSTLKIQRTERGDSAVYLCASRSGEAADTQYFGPGTRLTVL.

Only a few counts were recorded for this clone. The chain joins TRBV6-5 to TRBJ2-7, with TRBD1 as a possible D gene (6 bases). CDR3 length: 14 amino acids. Trimming shortened V by 8 bases and J by 5 bases, and 19 bases separated the two germline ends. CDR1 MNHEY and CDR2 SVGAGI come from the germline V gene. CDR3 DNA sequence: TGTGCCAGCCAAGCAGGGGTTCTTACCCACGAGCAGTACTTC. Translation: CASQAGVLTHEQYF.

The chain recombines TRBV6-5 with TRBJ1-1; D not certain. V shed 0 bases and J shed 2 bases, with 13 bases lying between them. CDR3 size: 16 residues. Germline assignment: CDR1 MNHEY and CDR2 SVGAGI. The CDR3 loop reads CASSYSGQQYNTEAFF. CDR3 in DNA: TGTGCCAGCAGTTACTCGGGCCAGCAATACAACACTGAAGCTTTCTTT.

CDR3 bases: TGTGCCAGCAGCAAGGTAGCGGGGGGAAATGAGCAGTTCTTC. This sequence encodes CASSKVAGGNEQFF. J is TRBJ2-1 and V is TRBV2, with 10 bases aligning to TRBD2. The CDR3 is 14 amino acids. Looked up from germline, CDR1 is SNHLY and CDR2 is FYNNEI. The junction had 6 bases not matched to a gene; V was cut back by 6 bases and J by 7 bases.

The CDR3 DNA reads as TGTGCCAGTTATAGCGGGGGCTCCTACAATGAGCAGTTCTTC. This encodes CASYSGGSYNEQFF. This chain joins TRBV28 and TRBJ2-1; 9 positions agree with TRBD2. This CDR3 has 14 amino acids. Germline V lookup: CDR1 MDHEN, CDR2 SYDVKM. The trim removed 9 bases at V and 0 bases at J, leaving 3 bases unmatched.

The chain carries TRBV29-1 and TRBJ2-7; 8 nucleotides align to TRBD1. The trim removed 8 bases at V and 5 bases at J, leaving 11 bases unmatched. This CDR3 has 13 residues. Germline-derived CDR1 and CDR2 are SQVTM and ANQGSEA. The CDR3 loop is CSTGGQGRNEQYF. Written as DNA, the CDR3 is TGCAGCACAGGGGGGCAGGGGAGGAACGAGCAGTACTTC.

The chain couples TRBV20-1 to TRBJ1-6; 7 nucleotides line up with TRBD1. The CDR3 is 16 amino acids. J gave up 0 bases and V 3 bases, and 5 bases lay outside the gene matches. Germline V gene lookup returns CDR1 DFQATT and CDR2 SNEGSKA (reference sequence). The CDR3 spells CSASRGQRSYNSPLHF. In DNA form, the CDR3 reads TGCAGTGCTAGTCGGGGACAGCGCTCCTATAATTCACCCCTCCACTTT.

In this sample, this clone turned up a few times. This chain joins TRBV9 and TRBJ2-2, with D possibly TRBD1 on 7 matching bases. Trimming shortened V by 3 bases and J by 6 bases, and 36 bases separated the two germline ends. The CDR3 is made up of 22 amino acids. Germline V gene lookup returns CDR1 SGDLS and CDR2 YYNGEE. CDR3 amino acids: CASSGQRGGPTRGFIHAGELFF. CDR3 in DNA: TGTGCCAGCAGCGGACAAAGAGGGGGCCCGACTAGGGGTTTTATCCACGCCGGGGAGCTGTTTTTT.